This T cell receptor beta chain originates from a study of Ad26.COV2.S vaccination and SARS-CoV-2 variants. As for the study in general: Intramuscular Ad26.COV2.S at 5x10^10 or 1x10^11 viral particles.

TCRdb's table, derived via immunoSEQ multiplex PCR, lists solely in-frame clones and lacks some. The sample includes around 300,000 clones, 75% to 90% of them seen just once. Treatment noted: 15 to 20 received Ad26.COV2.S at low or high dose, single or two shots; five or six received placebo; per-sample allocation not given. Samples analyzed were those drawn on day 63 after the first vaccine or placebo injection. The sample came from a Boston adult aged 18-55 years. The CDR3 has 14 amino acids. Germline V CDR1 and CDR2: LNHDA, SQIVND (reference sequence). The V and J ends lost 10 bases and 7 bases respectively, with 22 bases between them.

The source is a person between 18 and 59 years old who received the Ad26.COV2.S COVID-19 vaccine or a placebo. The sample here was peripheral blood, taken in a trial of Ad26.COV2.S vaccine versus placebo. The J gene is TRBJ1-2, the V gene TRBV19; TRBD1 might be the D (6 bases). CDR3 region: CATLQQGTLGGYTF. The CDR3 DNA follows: TGTGCCACCCTACAACAGGGCACCCTGGGTGGCTACACCTTC. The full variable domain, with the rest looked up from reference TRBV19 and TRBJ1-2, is DGGITQSPKYLFRKEGQNVTLSCEQNLNHDAMYWYRQDPGQGLRLIYYSQIVNDFQKGDIAEGYSVSREKKESFPLTVTSAQKNPTAFYLCATLQQGTLGGYTFGSGTRLTVV.